This T cell receptor beta chain appears in the sequencing data of a study of graft-versus-host responses after intestinal transplantation. Study background: Anti-thymocyte globulin served as induction for all recipients, who then took tacrolimus and steroids for about three years.

Germline V CDR1 and CDR2: SGDLS, YYNGEE. Trimming removed 0 bases at V and 3 bases at J, with 13 bases between. There are 16 residues in the CDR3. General observations from the study: The marrow of recipients harbored GvH clones, and ileum or blood showed some of them first.

Notes on this clone: Its matching antigen is unknown.

The data were produced by immunoSEQ multiplex PCR, yet TCRdb's version contains in-frame clones alone and is incomplete. Found here are roughly 56,000 clones, under 95% of them singletons; the top ten hold roughly 2.6%. The rearrangement joins TRBV9 to TRBJ1-3; D unresolved. The sample consisted of PBMCs, taken almost 120 days after intestinal transplantation. This TCR came from a human patient who received an intestinal transplant, so some T cells may come from the graft donor. CDR3 nucleotide sequence: TGTGCCAGCAGCGTAGGCCCCGGGAGAAATGGAAACACCATATATTTT. Translating gives CASSVGPGRNGNTIYF. The full variable domain, with the rest looked up from reference TRBV9 and TRBJ1-3, is DSGVTQTPKHLITATGQRVTLRCSPRSGDLSVYWYQQSLDQGLQFLIQYYNGEERAKGNILERFSAQQFPDLHSELNLSSLELGDSALYFCASSVGPGRNGNTIYFGEGSWLTVV.